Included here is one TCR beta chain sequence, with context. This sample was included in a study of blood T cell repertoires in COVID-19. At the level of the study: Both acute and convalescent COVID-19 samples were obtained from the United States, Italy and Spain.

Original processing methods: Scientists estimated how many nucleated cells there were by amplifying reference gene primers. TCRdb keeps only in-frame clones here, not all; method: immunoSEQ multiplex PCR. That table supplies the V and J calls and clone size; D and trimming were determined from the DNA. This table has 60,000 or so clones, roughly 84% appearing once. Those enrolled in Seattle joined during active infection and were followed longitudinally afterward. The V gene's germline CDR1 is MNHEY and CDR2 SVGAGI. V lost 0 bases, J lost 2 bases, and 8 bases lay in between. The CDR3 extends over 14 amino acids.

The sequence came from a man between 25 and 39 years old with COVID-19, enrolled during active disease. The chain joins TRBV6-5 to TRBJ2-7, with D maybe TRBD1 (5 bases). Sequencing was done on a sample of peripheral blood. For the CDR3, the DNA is TGTGCCAGCAGTTACTCGTGGGGCCCCTACGAGCAGTACTTC. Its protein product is CASSYSWGPYEQYF.